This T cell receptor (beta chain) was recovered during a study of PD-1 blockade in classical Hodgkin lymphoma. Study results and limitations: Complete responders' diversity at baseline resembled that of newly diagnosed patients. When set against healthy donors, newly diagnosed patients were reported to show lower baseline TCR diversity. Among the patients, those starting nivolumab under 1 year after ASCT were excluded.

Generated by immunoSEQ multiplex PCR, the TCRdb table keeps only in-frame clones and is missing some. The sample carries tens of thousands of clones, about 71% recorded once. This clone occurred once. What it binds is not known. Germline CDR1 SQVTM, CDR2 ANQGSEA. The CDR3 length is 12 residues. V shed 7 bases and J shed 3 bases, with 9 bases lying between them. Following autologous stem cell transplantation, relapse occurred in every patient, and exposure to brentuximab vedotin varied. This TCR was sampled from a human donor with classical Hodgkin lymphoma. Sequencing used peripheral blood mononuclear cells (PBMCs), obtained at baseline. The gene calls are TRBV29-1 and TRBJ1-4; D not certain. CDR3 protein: CSARWANEKLFF. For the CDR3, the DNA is TGCAGCGCACGGTGGGCTAATGAAAAACTGTTTTTT.